Each of the 9 T cell receptor beta chains below was sequenced from the same sample in a study of T-cell memory formation after mild COVID-19. TCRdb itself ran the 5' RACE reads through MiXCR, one entry per CDR3 protein. The table shows fewer than 110,000 distinct CDR3 sequences, with under 15% occurring only once. Sequenced material: PBMCs or a T cell subset sorted from them (not recorded which). Source of these receptors: a young man who had mild COVID-19 (a few samples of this study predate the infection). Cell type and time point are not known.

Only a few counts were recorded for this clonotype. V is TRBV6-1 and J is TRBJ2-6; 13 positions agree with TRBD2. Trimming at V came to 2 bases and at J to 2 bases, leaving 12 bases not matched to a gene. The CDR3 has 21 residues. Germline V gene lookup returns CDR1 MNHNS and CDR2 SASEGT. As DNA, the CDR3 is TGTGCCAGCAGTGAAAGGGGACTAGCGGGGTTGGCCGGAACTGGGGCCAACGTCCTGACTTTC. Translating gives CASSERGLAGLAGTGANVLTF.

This clonotype showed up just a few times. This rearrangement joins TRBV12-3 or TRBV12-4 to TRBJ2-3; tentative D call: TRBD2 (5 bases). V gave up 3 bases and J gave up 0 bases, with 10 bases separating them. There are 15 residues in the CDR3. Here the CDR3 DNA reads TGTGCCAGCAGTTTGGGAGAGATTAGCACAGATACGCAGTATTTT. Protein: CASSLGEISTDTQYF.

This clonotype was counted between two and nine times. This chain uses TRBV19 with TRBJ1-5, with a tentative D call TRBD1 (5 bases). The CDR3 has 15 residues. Germline loops: CDR1 LNHDA, CDR2 SQIVND (reference sequence). The V end was cut by 6 bases, the J end by 2 bases, with 14 bases between. The CDR3 DNA sequence: TGTGCCAGTAGCCTCCTCCCGGGGCGCAATCAGCCCCAGCATTTT. It yields the protein CASSLLPGRNQPQHF.

This chain uses TRBV4-2 with TRBJ2-3, with TRBD2 matching over 8 bases. The length of the CDR3 is 16 residues. V shed 0 bases, J shed 6 bases, and the junction held 8 bases outside the gene matches. Germline CDR1 reads LGHNA; CDR2 reads YNFKEQ. The CDR3 DNA is TGTGCCAGCAGCCAAGAAGTTGGCGGGGGGTGGGATACGCAGTATTTT. Its protein product is CASSQEVGGGWDTQYF.

This clonotype appeared a few times. This chain uses TRBV2 with TRBJ2-1, with TRBD2 identical over 8 bases. This CDR3 spans 11 amino acids. CDR1 and CDR2 from the germline V gene are SNHLY and FYNNEI. Trimming removed 7 bases from V and 10 bases from J; junction bases left unmatched: 3. CDR3 sequence: CASTGGDEQFF. The CDR3 bases are TGTGCCAGCACCGGGGGGGACGAGCAGTTCTTC. Variable domain in full (rest from reference TRBV2 and TRBJ2-1): EPEVTQTPSHQVTQMGQEVILRCVPISNHLYFYWYRQILGQKVEFLVSFYNNEISEKSEIFDDQFSVERPDGSNFTLKIRSTKLEDSAMYFCASTGGDEQFFGPGTRLTVL.

V usage is TRBV5-1 and J usage is TRBJ2-7; 7 nucleotides match TRBD1. Germline V CDR1 and CDR2: SGHRS, YFSETQ. CDR3 length equals 13 residues. Trimming removed 0 bases from V and 6 bases from J; junction bases left unmatched: 3. The CDR3 sequence is CASSLATGIEQYV. CDR3 bases: TGCGCCAGCAGCTTGGCGACAGGGATCGAGCAGTACGTC.

This chain uses TRBV6-2 or TRBV6-3 with TRBJ1-1, with unresolved D. The CDR3 sequence is 13 residues long. The germline CDR1 and CDR2 sequences are MNHEY and SVGEGT. V was shortened by 4 bases and J by 4 bases, with 10 bases between the two germline ends. CDR3 amino acids: CASSSPGATEAFF. The DNA of the CDR3 is TGTGCCAGCAGTTCCCCGGGAGCCACTGAAGCTTTCTTT.

This clonotype has at least ten counts. V and J are TRBV5-5 and TRBJ1-2, with a tentative D call TRBD1 (6 bases). This CDR3 contains 13 residues. The germline gives CDR1 SGHKS, CDR2 YYEKEE (reference sequence). V was trimmed by 1 base and J by 6 bases, leaving 10 bases between them. The CDR3 coding sequence is TGTGCCAGCAGCTTGTGGACAGAGGATGGCTACACCTTC. Protein sequence: CASSLWTEDGYTF.

This clonotype has a count of ten or more. The V gene is TRBV2, the J gene TRBJ2-7, with a tentative D call TRBD1 (5 bases). The CDR3 extends over 14 amino acids. V shed 1 base and J shed 3 bases, with 10 bases lying between them. The germline V gene has CDR1 SNHLY and CDR2 FYNNEI. CDR3 in DNA: TGTGCCAGCAGTGAAGTAGACAGAGACTACGAGCAGTACTTC. Translated: CASSEVDRDYEQYF.